The 3 T cell receptor beta chains below were found in one sample sequenced in a study of CXCR3-negative and CXCR3-positive naive CD8 T cells. Via 5' RACE with UMI labels, TRB cDNA libraries were prepared. TCRdb reprocessed the 5' RACE reads, keeping one entry per CDR3 protein, no DNA. The sample totals some 130,000 distinct CDR3 sequences. Sequenced sample: naive CXCR3- CD8+ T cells from blood. Sample subset: CD45RO-CCR7+CD27+CD95- naive CD8+ T cells lacking CXCR3 (TNR3-). These TCRs come from a human donor in good health. Some clones in this sample may be carry-over from other donors' samples.

This rearrangement joins TRBV4-1 to TRBJ2-1; TCRdb returns TRBD1, unconfirmable since there is no DNA. The CDR3 totals 16 residues. The germline CDR1 and CDR2 sequences are MGHRA and YSYEKL. CDR3 residues: CASSSFAGSAYNEQFF.

The V and J genes are TRBV15 and TRBJ1-1; the TRBD1 assignment by TCRdb is unverifiable without DNA. This CDR3 has 16 amino acids. Germline-derived CDR1 and CDR2 are LNHNV and YYDKDF (reference sequence). The CDR3 here is CATSPTSTGMNTEAFF.

The chain employs TRBV6-6 and TRBJ2-1; the D call from TCRdb, TRBD2, cannot be confirmed without DNA. CDR1 and CDR2 (germline): MNHNY, SVGAGI (reference sequence). The length of the CDR3 is 15 residues. The CDR3 protein is CASSYSVGLRPEQFF.